Sequencing of this T cell receptor beta chain was carried out in a study of early T cells in non-severe SARS-CoV-2 infection. Study as a whole: Unsorted whole-blood RNA was sequenced in bulk, leaving chains unpaired.

Each cDNA molecule carried a unique molecular identifier. TCRdb re-analysed the 5' RACE reads in MiXCR, keeping a single row per CDR3 protein. The sample includes about 69,000 distinct CDR3 sequences, roughly 9.5% of them seen just once. This clonotype was detected a few times. Its specificity is unknown. Study results and caveats: Matching against VDJdb likely underestimated virus-specific expansions, favoring anti-spike CD8.

This CDR3 spans 14 amino acids. V shed 0 bases and J shed 4 bases, with 11 bases lying between them. Germline CDR1 reads SGHRS; CDR2 reads YFSETQ. This clonotype was sampled from an adult who was a healthcare worker with PCR-confirmed SARS-CoV-2 infection or an uninfected control (not recorded which). The sample taken for sequencing was whole blood. V usage is TRBV5-1 and J usage is TRBJ2-7, with D unresolved. This CDR3 is CASSLDGVLYEQYF. The CDR3 coding sequence is TGCGCCAGCAGCTTGGACGGAGTCTTATACGAGCAGTACTTC. The full variable domain, with the rest looked up from reference TRBV5-1 and TRBJ2-7, is KAGVTQTPRYLIKTRGQQVTLSCSPISGHRSVSWYQQTPGQGLQFLFEYFSETQRNKGNFPGRFSGRQFSNSRSEMNVSTLELGDSALYLCASSLDGVLYEQYFGPGTRLTVT.